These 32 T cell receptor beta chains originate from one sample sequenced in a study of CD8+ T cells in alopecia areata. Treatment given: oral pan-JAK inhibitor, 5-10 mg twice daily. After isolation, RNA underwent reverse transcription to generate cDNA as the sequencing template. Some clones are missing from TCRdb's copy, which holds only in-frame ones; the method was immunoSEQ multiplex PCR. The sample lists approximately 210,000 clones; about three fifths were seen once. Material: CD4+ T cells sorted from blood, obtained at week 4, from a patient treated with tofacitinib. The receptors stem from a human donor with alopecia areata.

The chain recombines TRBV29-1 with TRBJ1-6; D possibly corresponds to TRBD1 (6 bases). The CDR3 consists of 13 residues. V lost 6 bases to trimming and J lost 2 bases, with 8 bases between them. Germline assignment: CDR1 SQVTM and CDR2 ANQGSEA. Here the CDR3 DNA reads TGCAGCGTGCGGACAGCCTATAATTCACCCCTCCACTTT. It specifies CSVRTAYNSPLHF.

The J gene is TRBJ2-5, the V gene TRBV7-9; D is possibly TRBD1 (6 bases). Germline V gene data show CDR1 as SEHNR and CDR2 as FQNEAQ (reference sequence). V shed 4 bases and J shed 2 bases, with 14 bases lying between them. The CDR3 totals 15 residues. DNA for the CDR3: TGTGCCAGCAGCTCTCTCGGGACACCTCAAGAGACCCAGTACTTC. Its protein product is CASSSLGTPQETQYF.

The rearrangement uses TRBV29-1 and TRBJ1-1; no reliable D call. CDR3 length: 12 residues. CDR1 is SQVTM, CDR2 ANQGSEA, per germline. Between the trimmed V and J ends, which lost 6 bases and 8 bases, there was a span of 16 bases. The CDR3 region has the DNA TGCAGCGTGGGGTTAGGCAATACCGAAGCTTTCTTT. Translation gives CSVGLGNTEAFF. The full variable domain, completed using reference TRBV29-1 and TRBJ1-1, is SAVISQKPSRDICQRGTSLTIQCQVDSQVTMMFWYRQQPGQSLTLIATANQGSEATYESGFVIDKFPISRPNLTFSTLTVSNMSPEDSSIYLCSVGLGNTEAFFGQGTRLTVV.

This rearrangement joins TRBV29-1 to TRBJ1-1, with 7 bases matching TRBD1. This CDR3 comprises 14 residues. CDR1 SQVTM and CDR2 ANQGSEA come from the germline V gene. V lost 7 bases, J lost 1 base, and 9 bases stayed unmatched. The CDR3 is CSGPHRGRNTEAFF. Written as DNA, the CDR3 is TGCAGCGGACCCCACAGGGGAAGGAACACTGAAGCTTTCTTT.

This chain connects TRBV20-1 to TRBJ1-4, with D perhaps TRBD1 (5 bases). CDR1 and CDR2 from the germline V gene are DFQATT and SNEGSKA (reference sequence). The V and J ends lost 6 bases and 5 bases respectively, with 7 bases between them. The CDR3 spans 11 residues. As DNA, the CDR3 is TGCAGTGCGGCAGGGAATGAAAAACTGTTTTTT. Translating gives CSAAGNEKLFF.

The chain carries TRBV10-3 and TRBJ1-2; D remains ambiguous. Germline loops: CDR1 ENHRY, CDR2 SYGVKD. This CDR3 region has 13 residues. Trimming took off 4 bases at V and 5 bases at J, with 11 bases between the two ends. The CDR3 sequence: CAISARPEYGYTF. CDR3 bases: TGTGCCATCAGTGCAAGGCCAGAGTATGGCTACACCTTC.

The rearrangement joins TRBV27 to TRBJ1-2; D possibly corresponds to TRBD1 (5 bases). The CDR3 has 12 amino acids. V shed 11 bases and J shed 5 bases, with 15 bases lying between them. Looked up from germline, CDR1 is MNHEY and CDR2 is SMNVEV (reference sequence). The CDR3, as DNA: TGTGCCTCGGCCCTAAGGGGATATGGCTACACCTTC. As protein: CASALRGYGYTF.

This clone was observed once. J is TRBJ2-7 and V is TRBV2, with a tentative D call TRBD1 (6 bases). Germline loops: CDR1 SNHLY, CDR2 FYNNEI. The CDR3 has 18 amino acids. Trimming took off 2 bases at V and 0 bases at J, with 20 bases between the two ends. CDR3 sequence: CASSERRSRDTYSYEQYF. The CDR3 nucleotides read TGTGCCAGCAGTGAAAGGCGCTCGAGGGACACCTACTCCTACGAGCAGTACTTC. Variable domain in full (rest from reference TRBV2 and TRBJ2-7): EPEVTQTPSHQVTQMGQEVILRCVPISNHLYFYWYRQILGQKVEFLVSFYNNEISEKSEIFDDQFSVERPDGSNFTLKIRSTKLEDSAMYFCASSERRSRDTYSYEQYFGPGTRLTVT.

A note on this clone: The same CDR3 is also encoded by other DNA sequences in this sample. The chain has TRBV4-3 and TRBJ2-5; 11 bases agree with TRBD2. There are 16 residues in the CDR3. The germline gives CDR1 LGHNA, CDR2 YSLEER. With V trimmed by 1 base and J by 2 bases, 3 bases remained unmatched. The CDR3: CASSQGLAGGQETQYF. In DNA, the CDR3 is TGCGCCAGCAGCCAAGGCCTAGCGGGGGGACAAGAGACCCAGTACTTC.

As DNA, the CDR3 is TGTGCCAGCGGTCGGGAGACCCAGTACTTC. Protein: CASGRETQYF. The genes are TRBV28 and TRBJ2-5; D remains unclear. The CDR3 is 10 residues long. Germline V lookup: CDR1 MDHEN, CDR2 SYDVKM. V was clipped by 8 bases and J by 5 bases, with 6 bases between them.

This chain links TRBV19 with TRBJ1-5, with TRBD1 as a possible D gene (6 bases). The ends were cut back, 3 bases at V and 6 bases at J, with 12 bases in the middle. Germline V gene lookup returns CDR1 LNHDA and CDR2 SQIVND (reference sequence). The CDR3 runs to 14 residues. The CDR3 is CASSMLGGGQPQHF. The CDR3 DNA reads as TGTGCCAGTAGTATGTTGGGAGGGGGTCAGCCCCAGCATTTT.

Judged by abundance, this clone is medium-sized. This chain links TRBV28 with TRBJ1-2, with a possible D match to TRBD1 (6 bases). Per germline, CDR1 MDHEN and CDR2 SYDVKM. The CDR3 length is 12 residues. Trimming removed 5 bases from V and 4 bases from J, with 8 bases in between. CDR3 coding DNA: TGTGCCAGCAGTCAGGGGTTCTATGGCTACACCTTC. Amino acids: CASSQGFYGYTF.

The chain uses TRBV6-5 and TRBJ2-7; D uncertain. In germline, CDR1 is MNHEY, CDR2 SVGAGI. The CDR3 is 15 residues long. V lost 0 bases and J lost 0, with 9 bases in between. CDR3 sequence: CASSYSGTTSYEQYF. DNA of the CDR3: TGTGCCAGCAGTTACTCGGGCACCACCTCCTACGAGCAGTACTTC.

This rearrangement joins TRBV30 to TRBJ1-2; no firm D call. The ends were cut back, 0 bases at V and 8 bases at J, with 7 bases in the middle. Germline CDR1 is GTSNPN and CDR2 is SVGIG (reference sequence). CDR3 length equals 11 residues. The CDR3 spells CAWSVPRGYTF. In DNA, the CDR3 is TGTGCCTGGAGTGTACCCAGGGGCTACACCTTC.

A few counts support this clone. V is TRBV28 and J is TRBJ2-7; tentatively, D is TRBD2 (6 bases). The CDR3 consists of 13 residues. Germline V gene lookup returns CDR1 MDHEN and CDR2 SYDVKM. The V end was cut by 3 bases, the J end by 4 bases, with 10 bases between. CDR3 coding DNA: TGTGCCAGCAGTTTTTCGCGGGGATACGAGCAGTACTTC. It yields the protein CASSFSRGYEQYF.

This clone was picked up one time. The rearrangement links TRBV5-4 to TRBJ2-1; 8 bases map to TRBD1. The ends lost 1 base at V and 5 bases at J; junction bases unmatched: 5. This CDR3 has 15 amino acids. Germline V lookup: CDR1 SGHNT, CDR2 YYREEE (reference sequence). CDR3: CASSLKTGVHNEQFF. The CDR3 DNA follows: TGTGCCAGCAGCTTGAAGACAGGGGTACACAATGAGCAGTTCTTC.

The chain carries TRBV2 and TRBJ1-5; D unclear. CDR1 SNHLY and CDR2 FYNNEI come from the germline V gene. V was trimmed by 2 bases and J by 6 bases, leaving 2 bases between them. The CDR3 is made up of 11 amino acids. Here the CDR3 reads CASSESQPQHF. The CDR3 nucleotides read TGTGCCAGCAGTGAAAGTCAGCCCCAGCATTTT. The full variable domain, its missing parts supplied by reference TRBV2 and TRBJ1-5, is EPEVTQTPSHQVTQMGQEVILRCVPISNHLYFYWYRQILGQKVEFLVSFYNNEISEKSEIFDDQFSVERPDGSNFTLKIRSTKLEDSAMYFCASSESQPQHFGDGTRLSIL.

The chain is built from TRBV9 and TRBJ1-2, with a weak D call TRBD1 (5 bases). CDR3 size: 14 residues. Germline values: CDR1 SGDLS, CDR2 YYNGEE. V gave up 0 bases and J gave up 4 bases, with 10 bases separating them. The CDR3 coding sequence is TGTGCCAGCAGCGTAGGAGGACAAGCCTATGGCTACACCTTC. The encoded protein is CASSVGGQAYGYTF.

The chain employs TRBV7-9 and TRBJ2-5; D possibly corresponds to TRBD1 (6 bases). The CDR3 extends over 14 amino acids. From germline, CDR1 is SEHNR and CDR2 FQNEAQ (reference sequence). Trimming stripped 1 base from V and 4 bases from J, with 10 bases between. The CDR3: CASSLGQVGETQYF. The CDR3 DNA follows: TGTGCCAGCAGCTTAGGACAGGTTGGAGAGACCCAGTACTTC.

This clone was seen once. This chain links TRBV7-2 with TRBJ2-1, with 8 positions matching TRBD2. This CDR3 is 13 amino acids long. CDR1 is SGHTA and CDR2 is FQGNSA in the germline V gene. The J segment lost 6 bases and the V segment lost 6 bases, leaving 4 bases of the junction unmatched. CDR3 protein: CASSPAGGNEQFF. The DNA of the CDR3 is TGTGCCAGCAGTCCGGCGGGGGGCAATGAGCAGTTCTTC.

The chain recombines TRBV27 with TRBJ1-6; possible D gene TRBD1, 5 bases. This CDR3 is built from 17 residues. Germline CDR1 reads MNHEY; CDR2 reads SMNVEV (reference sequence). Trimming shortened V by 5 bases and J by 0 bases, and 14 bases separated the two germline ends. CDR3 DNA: TGTGCCAGCAGTCCCCGACAGTCCCCCTCCTATAATTCACCCCTCCACTTT. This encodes CASSPRQSPSYNSPLHF.

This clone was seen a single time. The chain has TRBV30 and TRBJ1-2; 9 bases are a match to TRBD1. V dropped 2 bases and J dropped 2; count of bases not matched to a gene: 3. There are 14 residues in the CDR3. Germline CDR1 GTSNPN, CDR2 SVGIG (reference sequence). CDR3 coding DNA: TGTGCCTGGAGTCCGGACAGGGGAAACTATGGCTACACCTTC. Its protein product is CAWSPDRGNYGYTF.

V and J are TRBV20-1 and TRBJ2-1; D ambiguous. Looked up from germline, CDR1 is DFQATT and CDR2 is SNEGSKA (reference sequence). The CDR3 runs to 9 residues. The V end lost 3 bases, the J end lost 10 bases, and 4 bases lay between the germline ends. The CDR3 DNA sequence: TGCAGTGCTAGCCGCGAGCAGTTCTTC. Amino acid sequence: CSASREQFF.

Here the CDR3 reads CSVEDLPRDRHNEQFF. The CDR3, as DNA: TGCAGCGTTGAAGACCTTCCTAGGGACAGACACAATGAGCAGTTCTTC. The V call is TRBV29-1, the J call TRBJ2-1; the match to TRBD1 covers 7 bases. This CDR3 contains 16 residues. J lost 5 bases, V lost 0 bases, and 10 bases had no gene match. The germline gives CDR1 SQVTM, CDR2 ANQGSEA.

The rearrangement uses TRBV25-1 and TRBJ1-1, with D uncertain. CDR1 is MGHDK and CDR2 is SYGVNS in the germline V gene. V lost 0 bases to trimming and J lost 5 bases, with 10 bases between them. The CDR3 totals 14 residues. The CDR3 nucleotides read TGTGCCAGCAGTGAATACAACGGGAGGACTGAAGCTTTCTTT. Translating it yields CASSEYNGRTEAFF.

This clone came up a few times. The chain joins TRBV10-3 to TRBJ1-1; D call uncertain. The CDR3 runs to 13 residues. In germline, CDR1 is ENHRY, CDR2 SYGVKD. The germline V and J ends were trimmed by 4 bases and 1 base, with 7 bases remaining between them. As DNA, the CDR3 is TGTGCCATCAGTGTCCGAGAGAACACTGAAGCTTTCTTT. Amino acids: CAISVRENTEAFF.

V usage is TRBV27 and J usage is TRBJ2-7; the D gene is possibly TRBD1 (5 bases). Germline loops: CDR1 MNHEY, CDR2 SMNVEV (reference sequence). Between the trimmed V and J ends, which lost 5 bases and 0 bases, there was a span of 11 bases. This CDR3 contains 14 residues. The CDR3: CASSPRQLSYEQYF. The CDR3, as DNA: TGTGCCAGCAGTCCTCGACAGCTCTCCTACGAGCAGTACTTC.

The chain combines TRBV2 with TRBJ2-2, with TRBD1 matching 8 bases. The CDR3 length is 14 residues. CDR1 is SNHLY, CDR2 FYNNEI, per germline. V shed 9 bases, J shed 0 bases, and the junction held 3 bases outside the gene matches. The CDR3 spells CASEQGANTGELFF. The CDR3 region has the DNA TGTGCCAGTGAACAGGGGGCGAACACCGGGGAGCTGTTTTTT.

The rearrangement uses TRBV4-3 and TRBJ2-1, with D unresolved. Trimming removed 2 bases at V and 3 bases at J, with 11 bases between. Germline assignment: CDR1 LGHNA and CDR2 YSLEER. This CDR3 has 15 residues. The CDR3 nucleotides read TGCGCCAGCAGCCAATCCCCCGGCGGCTACAATGAGCAGTTCTTC. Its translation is CASSQSPGGYNEQFF.

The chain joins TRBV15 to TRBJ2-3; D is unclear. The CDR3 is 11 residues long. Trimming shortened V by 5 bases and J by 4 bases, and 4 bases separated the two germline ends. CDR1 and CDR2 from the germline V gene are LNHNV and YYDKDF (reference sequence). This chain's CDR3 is CATSYADTQYF. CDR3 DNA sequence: TGTGCCACCAGCTATGCAGATACGCAGTATTTT. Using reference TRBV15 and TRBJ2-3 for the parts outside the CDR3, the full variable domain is DAMVIQNPRYQVTQFGKPVTLSCSQTLNHNVMYWYQQKSSQAPKLLFHYYDKDFNNEADTPDNFQSRRPNTSFCFLDIRSPGLGDTAMYLCATSYADTQYFGPGTRLTVL.

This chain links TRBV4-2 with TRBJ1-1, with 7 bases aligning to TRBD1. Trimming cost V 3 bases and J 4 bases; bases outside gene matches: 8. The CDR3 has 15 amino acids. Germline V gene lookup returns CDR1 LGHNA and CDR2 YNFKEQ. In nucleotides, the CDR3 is TGTGCCAGCAGCCAGGGAGGACAGGTCGGCACTGAAGCTTTCTTT. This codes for CASSQGGQVGTEAFF.

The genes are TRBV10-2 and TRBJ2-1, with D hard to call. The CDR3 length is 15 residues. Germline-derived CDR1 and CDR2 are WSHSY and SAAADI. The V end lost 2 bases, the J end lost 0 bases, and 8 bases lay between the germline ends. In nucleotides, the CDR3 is TGCGCCAGCAGTGAGGGACGAGGCTCCTACAATGAGCAGTTCTTC. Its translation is CASSEGRGSYNEQFF.